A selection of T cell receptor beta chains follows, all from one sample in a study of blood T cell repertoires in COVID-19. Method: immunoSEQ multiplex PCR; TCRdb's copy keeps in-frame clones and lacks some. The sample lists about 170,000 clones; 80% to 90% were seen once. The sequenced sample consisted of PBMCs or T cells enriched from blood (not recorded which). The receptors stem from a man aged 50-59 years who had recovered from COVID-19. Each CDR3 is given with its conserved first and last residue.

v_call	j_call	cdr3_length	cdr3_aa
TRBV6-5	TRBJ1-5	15	CASTGDRGSNQPQHF
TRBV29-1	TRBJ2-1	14	CSARMGTGMYEQFF
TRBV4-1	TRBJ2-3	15	CASSQIGGVGDTQYF
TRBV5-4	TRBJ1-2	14	CASREQGANYGYTF
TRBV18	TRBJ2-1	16	CASSPTLAGRLGEQFF
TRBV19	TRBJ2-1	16	CASSVPGQGLGNEQFF
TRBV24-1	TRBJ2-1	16	CATSDPSGSSYNEQFF
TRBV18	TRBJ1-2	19	CASSPLLRSSAHHFYGYTF
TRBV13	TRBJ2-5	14	CASSLLAVEETQYF
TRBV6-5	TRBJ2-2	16	CASSSTGTGNTGELFF
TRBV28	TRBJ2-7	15	CASSFAGQGAEEQYF
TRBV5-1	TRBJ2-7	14	CASSPGTGGREQYF
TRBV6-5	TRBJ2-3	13	CASRWGGADTQYF
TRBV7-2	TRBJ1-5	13	CASSRDREQPQHF
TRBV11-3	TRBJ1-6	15	CASSLDSRGTSPLHF